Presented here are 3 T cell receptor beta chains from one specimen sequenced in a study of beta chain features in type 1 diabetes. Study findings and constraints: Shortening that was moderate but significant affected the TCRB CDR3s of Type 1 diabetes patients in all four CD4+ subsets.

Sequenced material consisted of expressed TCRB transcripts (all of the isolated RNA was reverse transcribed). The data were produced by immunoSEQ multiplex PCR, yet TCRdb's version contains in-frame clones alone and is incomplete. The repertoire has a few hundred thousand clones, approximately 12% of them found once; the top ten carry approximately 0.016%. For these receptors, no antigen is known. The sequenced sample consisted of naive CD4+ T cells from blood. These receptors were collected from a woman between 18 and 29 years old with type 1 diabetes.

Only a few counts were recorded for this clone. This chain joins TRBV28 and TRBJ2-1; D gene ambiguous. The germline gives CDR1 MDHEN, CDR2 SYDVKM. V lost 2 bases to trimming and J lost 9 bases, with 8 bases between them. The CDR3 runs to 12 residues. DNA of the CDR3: TGTGCCAGCAGTTTACTTATGGCTGAGCAGTTCTTC. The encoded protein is CASSLLMAEQFF. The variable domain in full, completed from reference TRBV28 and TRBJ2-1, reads DVKVTQSSRYLVKRTGEKVFLECVQDMDHENMFWYRQDPGLGLRLIYFSYDVKMKEKGDIPEGYSVSREKKERFSLILESASTNQTSMYLCASSLLMAEQFFGPGTRLTVL.

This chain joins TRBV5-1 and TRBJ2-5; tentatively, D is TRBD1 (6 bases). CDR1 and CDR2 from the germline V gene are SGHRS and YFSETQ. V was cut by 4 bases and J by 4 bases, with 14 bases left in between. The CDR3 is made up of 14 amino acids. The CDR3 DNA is TGCGCCAGCAGCACATCGGACAGAGGAGAGACCCAGTACTTC. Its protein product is CASSTSDRGETQYF.

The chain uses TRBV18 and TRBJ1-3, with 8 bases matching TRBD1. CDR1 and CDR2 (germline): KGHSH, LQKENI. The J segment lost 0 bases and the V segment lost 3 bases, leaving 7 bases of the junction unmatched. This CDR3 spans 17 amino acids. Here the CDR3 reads CASSPTTGVNSGNTIYF. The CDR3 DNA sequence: TGTGCCAGCTCACCGACGACAGGGGTCAACTCTGGAAACACCATATATTTT.